This record concerns one TCR beta chain sequence. No antigen is known for it. There are no base qualities to consult, and no much larger clone falls within one base. The record originates from a study of shared clonotypes between healthy human individuals (dated by TCRdb to 2020 to 2022). About the investigation overall: Two women and a few men aged 18 to 49 years were included in the cohort. The study deeply sequenced blood TCR repertoires of several healthy adults to estimate repertoire size and the extent of clonotype sharing between individuals. To increase sequencing depth and limit assay-specific biases, TCR repertoire library preparation and sequencing were carried out by different laboratories using diverse techniques. Between about 0.85 and 10 billion PBMCs per donor were obtained by leukapheresis. The study at large found these results: Sampling was restricted to blood, and TCR repertoires in tissue are likely to differ from TCR repertoires in blood. The small number of donors limited the genetic and exposure-history diversity represented. Pairwise subsampling led to the expectation that sequencing depth would affect the degree of clonotype sharing among donors.

The CDR3, cysteine through phenylalanine, is 16 amino acids long. Of all the DNA, just the CDR3 is kept, 48 bases in frame from base 1. V ends up 1 base short and J 2 bases short, with an unmatched junction base count of 7. Looking up the germline V gene yields CDR1 KGHSH and CDR2 LQKENI. TCR CDR3 regions were amplified from genomic DNA by multiplex PCR using the deep immunoSEQ assay. Genomic DNA extracted from each cell subset was distributed evenly over all wells of several immunoSEQ 96-well plates, and each plate served as one replicate. Each replicate PCR for unsorted PBMC received roughly 300 ng genomic DNA, equal to about 30,000 T cell genomes. Unsorted PBMC genomic DNA was sequenced across ten immunoSEQ deep assay plates. The purified libraries were quantified using a Qubit 3.0 fluorometer, sized with a Bioanalyzer 2100, and then quantified again using the KAPA Library Quantification kit. A separate single-read 150-cycle Illumina NextSeq 550 flow cell was used to sequence each immunoSEQ 96-well plate. The authors' analysis ran thus. The immunoSEQ output contained only junctional sequences without quality scores, so filtering could not match that applied to full-length reads. Sequences were annotated with PyIR, a Python wrapper for IgBLAST v1.9, using IMGT germline references to assign V/J genes and CDR3. Reads with weak V/J assignments (E-value above 1e-6), missing CDR3, stop codons, out-of-frame junctions, or ambiguous translated residues were removed. V3J clonotypes were defined as sequences sharing the same inferred V gene, J gene, and CDR3 amino acid sequence. Percentage overlap between repertoires was calculated by dividing the number of shared unique clonotypes by the size of the smaller repertoire. Richness of each repertoire was evaluated using RTK rarefaction, the Chao1 estimator, and Recon v2.1 estimates of unobserved clonotypes. TCRdb's version of the immuneACCESS table is confined to in-frame rearrangements and falls short of the full clone set. An unresolved V gene accounts for under half of the shortfall where checked; the remainder is of unknown origin. V and J calls and clone size come straight from that table; D and trimming were deduced from the DNA. Present in this sample are over 400,000 clones, more than 65% of which were seen just once. About an eighth of the sample rests with the top ten.

Donors were healthy HIV-negative adults with no recently reported acute infections or vaccinations. All donors were Caucasian adults living in Nashville, Tennessee, USA. For unsorted samples, approximately 84 million PBMCs were counted, and genomic DNA was extracted using the QIAamp DNA Blood Mini kit. Blood was collected by leukapheresis, and PBMCs were isolated by Ficoll-Histopaque density gradient centrifugation and then cryopreserved in liquid nitrogen vapor phase. This clonotype was obtained from a woman between 40 and 50 years old in good health. Some clones in this sample may be carry-over from other donors' samples. The sequence is built from TRBV18 and TRBJ2-7, with 8 bases matching TRBD1. The source material was PBMCs. CDR3 protein: CASSPRRQGSTYEQYF. DNA sequence: TGTGCCAGCTCACCACGACGACAGGGGTCCACCTACGAGCAGTACTTC.